One sample yielded the 18 T cell receptor beta chains listed below, sequenced in a study of cytomegalovirus exposure and HLA in healthy donors. The PCR employed 60 Vbeta primers together with 13 Jbeta primers. Profiling relied on immunoSEQ multiplex PCR, and the TCRdb table lists in-frame clones only, not all of them. The sample shows around 130,000 clones, more than 8% of them seen only once. Specimen: PBMCs. The source of these receptors is a man in his forties in good health and CMV-seronegative.

V is TRBV7-2 and J is TRBJ2-3; TRBD2 agrees at 10 bases. Trimming at V came to 5 bases and at J to 1 base, leaving 6 bases not matched to a gene. There are 16 residues in the CDR3. The germline gives CDR1 SGHTA, CDR2 FQGNSA. The CDR3 here is CASSPRLAGRTDTQYF. The CDR3 bases are TGTGCCAGCAGCCCCCGACTAGCGGGCCGCACAGATACGCAGTATTTT.

A remark on this clone: The same CDR3 is also encoded by other DNA sequences in this sample. The CDR3 loop is CASMGQVPNTEAFF. The DNA of the CDR3 is TGTGCCAGTATGGGACAGGTTCCGAACACTGAAGCTTTCTTT. V gene TRBV2 combines with J gene TRBJ1-1, with 8 bases aligning to TRBD1. Looked up from germline, CDR1 is SNHLY and CDR2 is FYNNEI. Trimming at V came to 9 bases and at J to 1 base, leaving 7 bases not matched to a gene. This CDR3 has 14 residues.

This clone was detected only a few times. The chain employs TRBV4-2 and TRBJ1-2; tentatively, D is TRBD1 (5 bases). CDR1 is LGHNA, CDR2 YNFKEQ, per germline. V was clipped by 0 bases and J by 5 bases, with 10 bases between them. This CDR3 has 14 residues. The CDR3, as DNA: TGTGCCAGCAGCCAAGATCGGGGGGGTTATGGCTACACCTTC. Its translation is CASSQDRGGYGYTF.

The chain uses TRBV4-3 and TRBJ1-4, with TRBD1 as a possible D gene (5 bases). CDR3 length: 17 amino acids. Trimming removed 3 bases from V and 0 bases from J, with 14 bases in between. The germline CDR1 and CDR2 sequences are LGHNA and YSLEER. The CDR3: CASSHQILRATNEKLFF. Here the CDR3 DNA reads TGCGCCAGCAGCCACCAAATACTCAGGGCAACTAATGAAAAACTGTTTTTT.

This clone turned up a few times. V usage is TRBV27 and J usage is TRBJ1-5; the D gene is possibly TRBD1 (5 bases). The ends were cut back, 0 bases at V and 6 bases at J, with 6 bases in the middle. The CDR3 loop spans 13 amino acids. Looked up from germline, CDR1 is MNHEY and CDR2 is SMNVEV (reference sequence). The CDR3 region is CASSLSGAQPQHF. The DNA of the CDR3 is TGTGCCAGCAGTTTATCAGGGGCTCAGCCCCAGCATTTT.

The CDR3 nucleotides read TGCGCCAGCAGCTTAACAGGGACCCAGTACTTC. This gives the protein CASSLTGTQYF. V is TRBV5-1 and J is TRBJ2-5, with a tentative D call TRBD1 (5 bases). The germline V gene encodes CDR1 SGHRS and CDR2 YFSETQ. Trimming removed 2 bases at V and 7 bases at J, with 6 bases between. This CDR3 has 11 amino acids. Using reference TRBV5-1 and TRBJ2-5 for the parts outside the CDR3, the full variable domain is KAGVTQTPRYLIKTRGQQVTLSCSPISGHRSVSWYQQTPGQGLQFLFEYFSETQRNKGNFPGRFSGRQFSNSRSEMNVSTLELGDSALYLCASSLTGTQYFGPGTRLLVL.

The rearrangement joins TRBV25-1 to TRBJ1-3; D is perhaps TRBD1 (5 bases). The V gene lost 6 bases and the J gene lost 4 bases, with 13 bases spanning the gap. CDR1 MGHDK and CDR2 SYGVNS come from the germline V gene. The CDR3 sequence is 14 residues long. The CDR3 sequence: CASSGRVTGNTIYF. The CDR3 DNA reads TGTGCCAGCAGCGGCAGGGTAACCGGAAACACCATATATTTT.

The rearrangement joins TRBV11-3 to TRBJ2-7; tentatively, D is TRBD1 (6 bases). CDR1 and CDR2 (germline): SGHNT, YENEEA. The CDR3 covers 13 residues. The V end was cut by 5 bases, the J end by 7 bases, with 15 bases between. CDR3 sequence reads: CASSRSRGGEQYF. DNA of the CDR3: TGTGCCAGCAGCAGAAGCAGGGGCGGAGAGCAGTACTTC. Using reference TRBV11-3 and TRBJ2-7 for the parts outside the CDR3, the full variable domain is EAGVVQSPRYKIIEKKQPVAFWCNPISGHNTLYWYLQNLGQGPELLIRYENEEAVDDSQLPKDRFSAERLKGVDSTLKIQPAELGDSAVYLCASSRSRGGEQYFGPGTRLTVT.

DNA for the CDR3: TGTGCCAGCAGCTTACAGGGGGGATCTGAAGCTTTCTTT. Residues: CASSLQGGSEAFF. This chain uses TRBV11-2 with TRBJ1-1; TRBD1 matches at 7 bases. CDR1 SGHAT and CDR2 FQNNGV come from the germline V gene. This CDR3 has 13 residues. The J segment lost 6 bases and the V segment lost 2 bases, leaving 3 bases of the junction unmatched.

This clone was seen more than once but under ten times. The chain carries TRBV7-3 and TRBJ1-6; TRBD1 aligns across 7 bases. Per germline, CDR1 SGHTA and CDR2 FQGTGA. The CDR3 runs 15 residues. V lost 0 bases to trimming and J lost 9 bases; unmatched junction nucleotides: 5. CDR3 coding DNA: TGTGCCAGCAGCTTAACTACAGGGGCCTCTTCACCCCTCCACTTT. Its translation: CASSLTTGASSPLHF.

This chain links TRBV6-6 with TRBJ1-6; TRBD1 is a possible D gene (6 bases). CDR3 length: 16 amino acids. The V end lost 3 bases, the J end lost 7 bases, and 16 bases lay between the germline ends. Germline V gene sequence: CDR1 MNHNY, CDR2 SVGAGI (reference sequence). The CDR3 nucleotides are TGTGCCAGCAGTTATCGGACAGCGACTTTGAATTCACCCCTCCACTTT. This gives the protein CASSYRTATLNSPLHF.

This clone was detected only a few times. This rearrangement joins TRBV7-6 to TRBJ1-5, with 7 positions matching TRBD1. Germline CDR1 is SGHVS and CDR2 is FNYEAQ. Trimming removed 5 bases from V and 6 bases from J; junction bases left unmatched: 10. The CDR3 length is 15 residues. In nucleotides, the CDR3 is TGTGCCAGCAGCGATAGACAGGGTAAAGGTCAGCCCCAGCATTTT. This codes for CASSDRQGKGQPQHF.

This chain uses TRBV5-4 with TRBJ2-7, with D perhaps TRBD2 (5 bases). Germline loops: CDR1 SGHNT, CDR2 YYREEE (reference sequence). The CDR3 covers 15 residues. With 0 bases removed from V and 7 bases from J, the gap between germline ends came to 17 bases. The CDR3 reads CASSLGVIGVGEQYF. CDR3 DNA: TGTGCCAGCAGCTTGGGCGTCATCGGGGTTGGTGAGCAGTACTTC. The variable domain in full, with the rest retrieved from reference TRBV5-4 and TRBJ2-7, is ETGVTQSPTHLIKTRGQQVTLRCSSQSGHNTVSWYQQALGQGPQFIFQYYREEENGRGNFPPRFSGLQFPNYSSELNVNALELDDSALYLCASSLGVIGVGEQYFGPGTRLTVT.

This chain connects TRBV6-5 to TRBJ2-7; no clear D gene. V gave up 5 bases and J gave up 0 bases, with 11 bases separating them. Germline V CDR1 and CDR2: MNHEY, SVGAGI. The CDR3 consists of 14 residues. CDR3 sequence (DNA): TGTGCCAGCAGTCTACGGTCCTCCTCCTACGAGCAGTACTTC. Protein product: CASSLRSSSYEQYF.

The gene calls are TRBV10-3 and TRBJ1-1; possible D gene TRBD1, 6 bases. Germline CDR1 and CDR2: ENHRY and SYGVKD. Trimming removed 11 bases from V and 0 bases from J, with 13 bases in between. The CDR3 has 13 amino acids. The CDR3 nucleotides read TGTGCCGCCGTAGGGGGTATGAACACTGAAGCTTTCTTT. It codes for CAAVGGMNTEAFF.

This clone appeared a few times. This chain joins TRBV2 and TRBJ2-7, with a possible D match to TRBD1 (6 bases). Trimming took 6 bases from V and 1 from J, leaving 16 bases between them. Per germline, CDR1 SNHLY and CDR2 FYNNEI. The CDR3 totals 15 residues. The DNA of the CDR3 is TGTGCCAGCAGGCCCGGGACAAACCCTTCCTACGAGCAGTACTTC. Encoded protein: CASRPGTNPSYEQYF.

In its sample, this clone was seen a few times. V and J are TRBV5-1 and TRBJ2-5, with 7 bases aligning to TRBD1. The CDR3 runs 14 residues. The V gene end was trimmed by 4 bases and the J gene end by 1 base; junction bases not matched to a gene: 4. CDR1 is SGHRS, CDR2 YFSETQ, per germline. The CDR3 DNA follows: TGCGCCAGCAGCGGGGGACAGAGCCAAGAGACCCAGTACTTC. It codes for CASSGGQSQETQYF.

This clone was observed a few times. The rearrangement joins TRBV28 to TRBJ1-1, with D maybe TRBD1 (5 bases). V was clipped by 3 bases and J by 3 bases, with 17 bases between them. The germline V gene has CDR1 MDHEN and CDR2 SYDVKM. This CDR3 comprises 16 residues. DNA for the CDR3: TGTGCCAGCAGTTTTCCAGGGCGCAGGAGGGACACTGAAGCTTTCTTT. Protein: CASSFPGRRRDTEAFF.